This T cell receptor beta chain is from a study of blood T cell repertoires in COVID-19. Study-level background: Acute and convalescent COVID-19 samples came from the United States, Italy and Spain. Sources were T cells, B-cell-depleted T cells, or PBMCs; the material itself was cDNA or gDNA.

In the authors' workflow: The authors estimated nucleated cell counts from reference gene primer amplification. TCRdb's copy holds only in-frame clones and misses some; the assay was immunoSEQ multiplex PCR. The V and J calls and clone size are taken from that table; D and trimming were inferred from the DNA. The sample has about 46,000 clones; roughly 85% are singletons. The length of the CDR3 is 15 residues. The V end lost 5 bases, the J end lost 6 bases, and 20 bases lay between the germline ends. Germline CDR1 SGHTA, CDR2 FQGNSA. The clonotype comes from a human donor in a cohort sampled during active COVID-19. The donor label of this sample is uncertain. The chain carries TRBV7-2 and TRBJ2-7; D perhaps matches TRBD2 (5 bases). The sequencing sample was made of peripheral blood. In DNA form, the CDR3 reads TGTGCCAGCAGCAAGACTAACCCATGGGTTGGCGAGCAGTACTTC. It translates to CASSKTNPWVGEQYF.